The T cell receptor (beta chain) described here comes from a study of blood T cell repertoires in COVID-19. Background on the study: COVID-19 samples, acute and convalescent, were from the United States, Italy and Spain. In each case, the material was cDNA or gDNA derived from T cells, B-cell-depleted T cells, or PBMCs.

V lost 0 bases and J lost 3, with 8 bases in between. The CDR3 contains 14 residues. Germline-derived CDR1 and CDR2 are SGDLS and YYNGEE. Source study methods: Reference gene primer amplification gave estimated nucleated cell counts. TCRdb's table, derived via immunoSEQ multiplex PCR, lists solely in-frame clones and lacks some. That table is the source of V, J and clone size, and D and trimming were worked out from the DNA. Of 130,000 to 150,000 clones listed, approximately 80% are singletons. This clonotype was sampled from a human donor in a cohort sampled during active COVID-19. Sequenced input: peripheral blood. This sequence joins TRBV9 and TRBJ2-3; tentatively, D is TRBD1 (5 bases). The chain's CDR3 is CASSVETVTDTQYF. CDR3 coding DNA: TGTGCCAGCAGCGTAGAGACAGTTACAGATACGCAGTATTTT.